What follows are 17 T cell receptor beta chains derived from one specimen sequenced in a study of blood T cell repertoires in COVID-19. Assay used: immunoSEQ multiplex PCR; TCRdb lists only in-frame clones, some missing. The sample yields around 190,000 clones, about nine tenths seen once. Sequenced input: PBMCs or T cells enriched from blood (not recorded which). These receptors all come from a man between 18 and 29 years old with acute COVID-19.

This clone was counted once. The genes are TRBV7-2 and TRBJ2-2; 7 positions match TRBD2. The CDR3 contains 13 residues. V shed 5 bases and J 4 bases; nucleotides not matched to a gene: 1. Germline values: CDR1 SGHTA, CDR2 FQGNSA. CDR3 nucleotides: TGTGCCAGCAGCGCGGGGGTCACCGGGGAGCTGTTTTTT. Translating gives CASSAGVTGELFF. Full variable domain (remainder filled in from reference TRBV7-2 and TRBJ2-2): GAGVSQSPSNKVTEKGKDVELRCDPISGHTALYWYRQSLGQGLEFLIYFQGNSAPDKSGLPSDRFSAERTGGSVSTLTIQRTQQEDSAVYLCASSAGVTGELFFGEGSRLTVL.

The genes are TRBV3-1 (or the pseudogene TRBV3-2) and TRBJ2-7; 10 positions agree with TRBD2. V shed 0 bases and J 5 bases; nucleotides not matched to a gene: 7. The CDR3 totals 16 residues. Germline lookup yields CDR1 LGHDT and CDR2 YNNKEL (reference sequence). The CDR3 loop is CASSQEGAGGTDEQYF. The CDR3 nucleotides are TGTGCCAGCAGCCAAGAGGGAGCGGGAGGGACCGACGAGCAGTACTTC.

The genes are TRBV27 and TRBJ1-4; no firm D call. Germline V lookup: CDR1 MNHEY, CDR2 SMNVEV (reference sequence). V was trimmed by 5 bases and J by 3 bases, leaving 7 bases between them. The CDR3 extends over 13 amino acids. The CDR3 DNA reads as TGTGCCAGCAGTGCCCTACCTAATGAAAAACTGTTTTTT. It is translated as CASSALPNEKLFF.

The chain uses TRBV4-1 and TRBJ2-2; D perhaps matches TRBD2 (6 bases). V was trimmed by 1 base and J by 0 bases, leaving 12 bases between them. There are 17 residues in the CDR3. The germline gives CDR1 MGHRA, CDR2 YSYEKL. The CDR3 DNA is TGCGCCAGCAGCCAAGGACTAGGGACTTCGAACACCGGGGAGCTGTTTTTT. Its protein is CASSQGLGTSNTGELFF.

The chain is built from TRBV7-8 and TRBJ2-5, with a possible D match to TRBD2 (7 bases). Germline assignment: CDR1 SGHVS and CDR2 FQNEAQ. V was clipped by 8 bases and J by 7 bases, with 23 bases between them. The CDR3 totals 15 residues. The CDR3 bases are TGTGCCAGCGCGGGGGTGGGGGCAAAGAGTGGGACCCAGTACTTC. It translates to CASAGVGAKSGTQYF.

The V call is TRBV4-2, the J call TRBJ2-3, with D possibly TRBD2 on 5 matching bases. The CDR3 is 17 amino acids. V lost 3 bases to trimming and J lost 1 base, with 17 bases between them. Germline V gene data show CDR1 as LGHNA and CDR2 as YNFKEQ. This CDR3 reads CASSHVGREVGTDTQYF. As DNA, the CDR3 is TGTGCCAGCAGCCACGTTGGACGGGAAGTGGGCACAGATACGCAGTATTTT.

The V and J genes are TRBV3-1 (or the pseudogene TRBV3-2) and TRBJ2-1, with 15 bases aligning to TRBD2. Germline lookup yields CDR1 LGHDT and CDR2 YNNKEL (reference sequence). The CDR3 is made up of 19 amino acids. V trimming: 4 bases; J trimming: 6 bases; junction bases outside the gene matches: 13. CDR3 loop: CASSPKDRSGLAGGNEQFF. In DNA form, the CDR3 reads TGTGCCAGCAGCCCCAAGGACCGATCGGGACTAGCGGGAGGCAATGAGCAGTTCTTC.

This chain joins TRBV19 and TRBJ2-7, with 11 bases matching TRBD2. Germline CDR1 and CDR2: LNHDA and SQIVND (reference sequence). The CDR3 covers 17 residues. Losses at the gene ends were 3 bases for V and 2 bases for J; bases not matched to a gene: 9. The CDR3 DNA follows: TGTGCCAGTAGTATTTCGGGACTAGCGGAGGGAACCTACGAGCAGTACTTC. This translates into CASSISGLAEGTYEQYF.

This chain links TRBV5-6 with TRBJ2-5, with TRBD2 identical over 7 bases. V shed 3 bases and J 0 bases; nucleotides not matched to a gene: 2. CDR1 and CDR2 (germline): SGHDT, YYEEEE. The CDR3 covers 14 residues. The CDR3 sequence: CASSSGTNQETQYF. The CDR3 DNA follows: TGTGCCAGCAGCTCCGGGACTAACCAAGAGACCCAGTACTTC.

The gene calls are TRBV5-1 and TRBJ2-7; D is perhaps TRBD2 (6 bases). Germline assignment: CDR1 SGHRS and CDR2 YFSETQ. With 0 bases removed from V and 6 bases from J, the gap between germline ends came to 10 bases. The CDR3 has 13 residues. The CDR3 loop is CASSLAGSREQYF. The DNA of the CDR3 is TGCGCCAGCAGCTTGGCCGGGAGTCGCGAGCAGTACTTC.

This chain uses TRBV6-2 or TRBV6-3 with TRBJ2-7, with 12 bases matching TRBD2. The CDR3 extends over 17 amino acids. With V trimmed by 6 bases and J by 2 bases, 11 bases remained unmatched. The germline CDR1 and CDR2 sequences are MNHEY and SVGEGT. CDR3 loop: CASSRPLLAGGAYEQYF. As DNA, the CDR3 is TGTGCCAGCAGCCGCCCGCTTCTAGCGGGAGGGGCCTACGAGCAGTACTTC.

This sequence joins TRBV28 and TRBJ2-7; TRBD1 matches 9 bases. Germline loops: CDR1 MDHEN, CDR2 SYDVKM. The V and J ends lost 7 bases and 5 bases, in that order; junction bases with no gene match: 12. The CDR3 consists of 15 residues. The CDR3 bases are TGTGCCAGCACCGCCGCCGGGACAGGGTCCCACGAGCAGTACTTC. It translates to CASTAAGTGSHEQYF.

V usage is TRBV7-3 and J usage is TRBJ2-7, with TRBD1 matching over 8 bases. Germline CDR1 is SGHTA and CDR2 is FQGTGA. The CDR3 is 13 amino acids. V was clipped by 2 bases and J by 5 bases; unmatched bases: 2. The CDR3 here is CASSLGQGNEQYF. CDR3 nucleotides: TGTGCCAGCAGCTTAGGACAGGGAAACGAGCAGTACTTC.

CDR3 residues: CASSSPSGFEQYF. The CDR3 DNA reads TGTGCCAGCAGTTCACCCTCAGGGTTCGAGCAGTACTTC. The genes are TRBV28 and TRBJ2-7; a possible D gene is TRBD1 (5 bases). Trimming removed 4 bases at V and 6 bases at J, with 13 bases between. The CDR3 loop spans 13 amino acids. Germline V gene sequence: CDR1 MDHEN, CDR2 SYDVKM.

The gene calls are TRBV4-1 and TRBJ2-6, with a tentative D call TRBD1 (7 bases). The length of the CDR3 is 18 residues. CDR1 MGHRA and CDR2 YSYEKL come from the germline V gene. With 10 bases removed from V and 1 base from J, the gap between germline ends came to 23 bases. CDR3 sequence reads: CATSGGQPSTSGANVLTF. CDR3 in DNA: TGCGCCACCTCCGGGGGACAGCCATCCACTTCTGGGGCCAACGTCCTGACTTTC.

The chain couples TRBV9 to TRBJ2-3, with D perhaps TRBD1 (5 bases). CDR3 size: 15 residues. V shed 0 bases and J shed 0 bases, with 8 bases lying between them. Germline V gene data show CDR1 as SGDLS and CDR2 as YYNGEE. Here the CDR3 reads CASSVEAGSTDTQYF. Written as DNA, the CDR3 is TGTGCCAGCAGCGTAGAAGCAGGGAGCACAGATACGCAGTATTTT.

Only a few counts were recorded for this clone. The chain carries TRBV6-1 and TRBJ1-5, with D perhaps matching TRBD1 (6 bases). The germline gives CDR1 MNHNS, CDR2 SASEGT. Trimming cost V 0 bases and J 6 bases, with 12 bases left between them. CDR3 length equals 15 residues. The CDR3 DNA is TGTGCCAGCAGTGAAGCGGGGGGGGCGGGTCAGCCCCAGCATTTT. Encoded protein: CASSEAGGAGQPQHF.